This T cell receptor beta chain was found in a study of T cells in Graves' hyperthyroidism and ophthalmopathy. From germline, CDR1 is SGHRS and CDR2 YFSETQ. Trimming stripped 1 base from V and 1 base from J, with 8 bases between. The CDR3 sequence is 14 residues long. The CDR3 regions of TCR beta were amplified from RNA transcripts. First-round RT-PCR targeting the TCR CDR3 was performed with the HTBI primer set. TCRdb reanalysed the multiplex PCR reads using MiXCR and keeps one entry per CDR3 protein. The profile covers some 300,000 distinct CDR3 sequences, with over 15% appearing a single time and approximately 33% taken by the ten largest. This clonotype was observed a handful of times.

The sample was blood. The chain combines TRBV5-1 with TRBJ2-5, with D possibly TRBD1 on 6 matching bases. This sequence was found in a man aged 25-45 years with Graves' hyperthyroidism. The CDR3 region has the DNA TGCGCCAGCAGCTTGACAGGGACCCAAGAGACCCAGTACTTC. It translates to CASSLTGTQETQYF.